The rows below give T cell receptor beta chains drawn from one sample of a study of monozygotic twins with inflammatory bowel disease. TCRdb reprocessed the 5' RACE reads, keeping one entry per CDR3 protein, no DNA. Its clone listing holds hundreds of thousands of distinct CDR3 sequences. Sample: blood. The receptors shown here come from a human donor with ulcerative colitis or Crohn's disease, or a healthy co-twin of an affected twin (not recorded which). Both conserved end residues are part of each CDR3.

CASSSHRGQNNSPLHF | TRBJ1-6 | 16 | TRBV12-3/TRBV12-4
CASSRSRRTGQNTEPGNTIYF | TRBJ1-3 | 21 | TRBV7-3
CASSPPGSNYGYTF | TRBJ1-2 | 14 | TRBV9
CASREAFPLQGFAEAFF | TRBJ1-1 | 17 | TRBV6-1
CSAAIQGAKGYEQYF | TRBJ2-7 | 15 | TRBV20-1
CASTLKQGISTDSQYF | TRBJ2-3 | 16 | TRBV2
CSARDLGTSGRVRPYNEQFF | TRBJ2-1 | 20 | TRBV20-1
CAWSSPLGSRSSTDTQYF | TRBJ2-3 | 18 | TRBV30
CASSHRRGTAEAFF | TRBJ1-1 | 14 | TRBV12-3/TRBV12-4
CASSSAAGYEQYF | TRBJ2-7 | 13 | TRBV7-2
CASSPGPDEQYF | TRBJ2-7 | 12 | TRBV18
CASSMGISTDTQYF | TRBJ2-3 | 14 | TRBV19
CAISEGGNSYEQYF | TRBJ2-7 | 14 | TRBV10-3
CASSSPRGMAKNIQYF | TRBJ2-4 | 16 | TRBV7-2
CASSQGQNYGYTF | TRBJ1-2 | 13 | TRBV7-3